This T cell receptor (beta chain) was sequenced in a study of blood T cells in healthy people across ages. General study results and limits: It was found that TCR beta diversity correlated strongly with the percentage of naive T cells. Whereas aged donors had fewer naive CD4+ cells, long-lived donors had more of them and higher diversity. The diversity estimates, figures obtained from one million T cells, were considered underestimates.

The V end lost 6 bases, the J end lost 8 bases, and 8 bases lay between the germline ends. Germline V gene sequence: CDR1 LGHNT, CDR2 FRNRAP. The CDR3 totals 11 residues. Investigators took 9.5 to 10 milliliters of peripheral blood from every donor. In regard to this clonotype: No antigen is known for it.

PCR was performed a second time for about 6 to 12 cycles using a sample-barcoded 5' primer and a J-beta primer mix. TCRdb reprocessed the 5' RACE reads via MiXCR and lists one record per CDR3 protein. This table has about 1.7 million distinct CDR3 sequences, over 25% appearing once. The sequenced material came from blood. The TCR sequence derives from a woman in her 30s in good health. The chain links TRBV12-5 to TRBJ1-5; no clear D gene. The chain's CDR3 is CASGEREPQHF. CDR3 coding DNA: TGTGCTAGTGGGGAAAGGGAGCCCCAGCATTTT.